This TCR beta chain was captured by sequencing in a study of blood T cell repertoires in COVID-19. Study in general: COVID-19 samples collected from the United States, Italy and Spain covered acute and convalescent phases. The cDNA or gDNA used as material had been derived from T cells, B-cell-depleted T cells, or PBMCs.

V gave up 7 bases and J gave up 6 bases; unmatched junction bases: 8. Germline CDR1 LNHDA, CDR2 SQIVND (reference sequence). There are 16 residues in the CDR3. Per the authors' pipeline: Estimates of nucleated cell counts were drawn from the amplification of reference gene primers. Measured with immunoSEQ multiplex PCR; TCRdb has only the in-frame clones, and not every one. V and J calls and clone size are copied from that table; D and trimming were computed from the DNA. This sample has 260,000 or so clones, with over 75% found just once. This chain joins TRBV19 and TRBJ1-6, with 11 bases matching TRBD1. The sequence derives from a human donor in a cohort sampled during active COVID-19. The sequenced sample consisted of peripheral blood. CDR3 amino acids: CASTPGQGAFNSPLHF. In DNA form, the CDR3 reads TGTGCCAGTACCCCTGGACAGGGGGCCTTTAATTCACCCCTCCACTTT. The full variable domain, in which reference TRBV19 and TRBJ1-6 provide the parts outside the CDR3, is DGGITQSPKYLFRKEGQNVTLSCEQNLNHDAMYWYRQDPGQGLRLIYYSQIVNDFQKGDIAEGYSVSREKKESFPLTVTSAQKNPTAFYLCASTPGQGAFNSPLHFGNGTRLTVT.